Shown below are 9 T cell receptor beta chains from a single sample sequenced in a study of blood T cell repertoires in COVID-19. This table comes from immunoSEQ multiplex PCR, and its TCRdb copy is limited to in-frame clones, with some not included. The top ten hold 2.6% of the sample, which has roughly 310,000 clones, under 95% seen once. Sequenced material: PBMCs or T cells enriched from blood (not recorded which). These receptors originate from a man in his sixties who had recovered from COVID-19.

The J gene is TRBJ2-1, the V gene TRBV10-2; D gene ambiguous. The CDR3 is 16 amino acids. Trimming cost V 6 bases and J 0 bases, with 15 bases left between them. The germline CDR1 and CDR2 sequences are WSHSY and SAAADI. The CDR3 sequence: CASSSDSRSSYNEQFF. DNA for the CDR3: TGCGCCAGCAGCTCCGACTCGAGGAGCTCCTACAATGAGCAGTTCTTC.

The chain combines TRBV7-2 with TRBJ1-3; D gene ambiguous. This CDR3 spans 15 amino acids. V was shortened by 2 bases and J by 1 base, with 9 bases between the two germline ends. Looked up from germline, CDR1 is SGHTA and CDR2 is FQGNSA. CDR3 residues: CASSLNSLSGNTIYF. CDR3 coding DNA: TGTGCCAGCAGCTTAAACAGCTTGTCTGGAAACACCATATATTTT.

The gene calls are TRBV4-1 and TRBJ1-5; 9 nucleotides agree with TRBD1. Germline V gene sequence: CDR1 MGHRA, CDR2 YSYEKL. With V trimmed by 3 bases and J by 7 bases, 7 bases remained unmatched. This CDR3 spans 15 amino acids. The CDR3 protein is CASSQGQGEHQPQHF. The CDR3 DNA reads as TGCGCCAGCAGCCAGGGACAGGGAGAACACCAGCCCCAGCATTTT.

The gene calls are TRBV5-4 and TRBJ2-3, with 7 bases matching TRBD2. Germline V CDR1 and CDR2: SGHNT, YYREEE (reference sequence). This CDR3 has 16 amino acids. V dropped 1 base and J dropped 3; count of bases not matched to a gene: 8. In nucleotides, the CDR3 is TGTGCCAGCAGCTTGTATGGTAGCGGGTCAACAGATACGCAGTATTTT. This sequence encodes CASSLYGSGSTDTQYF.

The gene calls are TRBV6-5 and TRBJ1-5; 7 nucleotides align to TRBD1. Germline V gene data show CDR1 as MNHEY and CDR2 as SVGAGI. This CDR3 contains 15 residues. V trimming: 2 bases; J trimming: 5 bases; junction bases outside the gene matches: 6. CDR3: CASSYGRGYDQPQHF. Here the CDR3 DNA reads TGTGCCAGCAGTTACGGCAGGGGGTATGATCAGCCCCAGCATTTT.

The genes are TRBV11-3 and TRBJ2-5, with 11 nucleotides matching TRBD1. V lost 5 bases and J lost 9; bases outside the gene matches: 11. This CDR3 contains 15 residues. Germline V gives CDR1 SGHNT, CDR2 YENEEA. For the CDR3, the DNA is TGTGCCAGCAGCCGAACTGGACAGGGGGCGCTTTCCCAGTACTTC. Amino acid sequence: CASSRTGQGALSQYF.

The V and J genes are TRBV19 and TRBJ2-5; no clear D. The V and J ends lost 4 bases and 5 bases respectively, with 5 bases between them. This CDR3 has 11 residues. Germline V gives CDR1 LNHDA, CDR2 SQIVND (reference sequence). CDR3 DNA: TGTGCCAGTAGTACCGGGGAGACCCAGTACTTC. Protein sequence: CASSTGETQYF.

V and J are TRBV7-2 and TRBJ2-3, with 12 bases identical to TRBD2. V shed 4 bases, J shed 4 bases, and the junction held 6 bases outside the gene matches. The CDR3 is made up of 16 amino acids. Germline lookup yields CDR1 SGHTA and CDR2 FQGNSA. CDR3 in amino acids: CASSSGLAGKPDTQYF. CDR3 nucleotide sequence: TGTGCCAGCAGCTCAGGACTAGCGGGGAAGCCAGATACGCAGTATTTT.

This chain connects TRBV7-9 to TRBJ1-2, with 7 positions matching TRBD1. The germline gives CDR1 SEHNR, CDR2 FQNEAQ (reference sequence). The CDR3 spans 15 residues. J gave up 4 bases and V 5 bases, and 10 bases lay outside the gene matches. CDR3 amino acids: CASSRDREPVYGYTF. As DNA, the CDR3 is TGTGCCAGCAGCAGAGACAGGGAACCGGTCTATGGCTACACCTTC.